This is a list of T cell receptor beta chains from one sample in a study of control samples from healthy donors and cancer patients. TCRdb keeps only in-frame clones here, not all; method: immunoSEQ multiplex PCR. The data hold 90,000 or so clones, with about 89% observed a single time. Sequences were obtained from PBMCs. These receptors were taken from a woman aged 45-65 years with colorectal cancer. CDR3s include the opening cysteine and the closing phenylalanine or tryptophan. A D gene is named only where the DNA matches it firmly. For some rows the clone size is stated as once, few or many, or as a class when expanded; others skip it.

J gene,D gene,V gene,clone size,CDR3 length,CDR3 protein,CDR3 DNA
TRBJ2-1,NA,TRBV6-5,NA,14,CASSYTLADNEQFF,TGTGCCAGCAGTTACACGTTGGCGGACAATGAGCAGTTCTTC
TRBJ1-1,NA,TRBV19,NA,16,CASSMWGESLKTEAFF,TGTGCCAGTAGTATGTGGGGGGAATCATTGAAGACTGAAGCTTTCTTT
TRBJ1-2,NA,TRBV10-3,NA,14,CATQLDEAGGGYTF,TGTGCCACCCAACTGGACGAGGCCGGGGGTGGCTACACCTTC
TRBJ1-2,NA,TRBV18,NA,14,CASSRADTPYGYTF,TGTGCCAGCTCACGAGCTGACACTCCCTATGGCTACACCTTC
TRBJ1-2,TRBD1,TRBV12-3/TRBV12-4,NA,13,CASSLGTGSGYTF,TGTGCCAGCAGTTTAGGGACAGGGAGCGGCTACACCTTC
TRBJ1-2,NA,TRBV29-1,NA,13,CSVEDRSNYGYTF,TGCAGCGTTGAAGACAGATCTAACTATGGCTACACCTTC
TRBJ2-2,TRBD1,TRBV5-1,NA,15,CASSSGTGVTGELFF,TGCGCCAGCAGCTCCGGGACAGGGGTCACCGGGGAGCTGTTTTTT
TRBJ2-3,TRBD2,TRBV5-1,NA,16,CASSLWGSGSADTQYF,TGCGCCAGCAGCTTATGGGGTAGCGGGAGCGCAGATACGCAGTATTTT
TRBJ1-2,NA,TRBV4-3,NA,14,CASSHSAGKGGYTF,TGCGCCAGCAGCCACTCGGCAGGGAAGGGTGGCTACACCTTC
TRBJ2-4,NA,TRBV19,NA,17,CASSISAGTLGKNIQYF,TGTGCCAGTAGTATAAGTGCCGGGACATTGGGGAAAAACATTCAGTACTTC
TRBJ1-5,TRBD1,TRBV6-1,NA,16,CASSVTGARGNQPQHF,TGTGCCAGCAGTGTGACAGGGGCGCGGGGCAATCAGCCCCAGCATTTT
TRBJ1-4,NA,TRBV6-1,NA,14,CASSERGTNEKLFF,TGTGCCAGCAGTGAGCGAGGGACTAATGAAAAACTGTTTTTT
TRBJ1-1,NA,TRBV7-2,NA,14,CASSLYGLNTEAFF,TGTGCCAGCAGCTTGTATGGTTTGAACACTGAAGCTTTCTTT
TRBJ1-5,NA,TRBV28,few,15,CASSIRVASNQPQHF,TGTGCCAGCAGTATCAGGGTGGCCAGCAATCAGCCCCAGCATTTT
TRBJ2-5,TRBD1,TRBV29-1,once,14,CSAHGQGVGETQYF,TGCAGCGCCCACGGACAGGGAGTAGGCGAGACCCAGTACTTC
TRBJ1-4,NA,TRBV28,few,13,CASSLGLGEKLFF,TGTGCCAGCAGTTTAGGGCTAGGCGAAAAACTGTTTTTT
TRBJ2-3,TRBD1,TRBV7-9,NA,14,CAVSGTGGSDTQYF,TGTGCCGTATCAGGGACAGGGGGATCAGATACGCAGTATTTT
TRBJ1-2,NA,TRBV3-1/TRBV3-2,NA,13,CASSQAGTYGYTF,TGTGCCAGCAGCCAAGCCGGGACTTATGGCTACACCTTC
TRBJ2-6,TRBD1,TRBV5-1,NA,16,CASSGTGFSGANVLTF,TGCGCCAGCAGCGGGACAGGGTTCTCTGGGGCCAACGTCCTGACTTTC
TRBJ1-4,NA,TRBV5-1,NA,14,CASRRDSTNEKLFF,TGCGCCAGCAGGCGGGACTCAACTAATGAAAAACTGTTTTTT
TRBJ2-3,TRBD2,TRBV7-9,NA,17,CASSLRALAGLADTQYF,TGTGCCAGCAGCTTAAGGGCACTAGCGGGGTTGGCAGATACGCAGTATTTT
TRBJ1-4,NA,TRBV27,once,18,CASSPTVRGGIPNEKLFF,TGTGCCAGCAGCCCTACAGTCCGGGGGGGGATTCCTAATGAAAAACTGTTTTTT
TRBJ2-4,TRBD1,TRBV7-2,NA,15,CASSLVSGQGNIQYF,TGTGCCAGCAGCTTAGTGTCGGGACAGGGGAACATTCAGTACTTC
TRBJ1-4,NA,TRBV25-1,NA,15,CASSEQSGANEKLFF,TGTGCCAGCAGTGAACAGTCAGGAGCTAATGAAAAACTGTTTTTT
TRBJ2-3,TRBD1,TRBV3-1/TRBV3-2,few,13,CASRLLQGDTQYF,TGTGCCAGCAGACTTTTACAGGGGGATACGCAGTATTTT
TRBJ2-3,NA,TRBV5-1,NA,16,CASSLGKWGGTDTQYF,TGCGCCAGCAGCTTGGGAAAGTGGGGGGGCACAGATACGCAGTATTTT
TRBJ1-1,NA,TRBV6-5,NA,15,CASRDLGGENTEAFF,TGTGCCAGCAGGGACCTTGGGGGGGAGAACACTGAAGCTTTCTTT
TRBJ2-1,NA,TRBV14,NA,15,CASSQGGDPYSEQFF,TGTGCCAGCAGCCAAGGAGGGGACCCCTACAGTGAGCAGTTCTTC
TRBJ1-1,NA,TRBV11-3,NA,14,CASSSGTKNTEAFF,TGTGCCAGCAGCTCAGGGACCAAGAACACTGAAGCTTTCTTT
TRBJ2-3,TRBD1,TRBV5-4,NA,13,CASSTDREGTQYF,TGTGCCAGCAGCACGGACAGGGAAGGGACGCAGTATTTT
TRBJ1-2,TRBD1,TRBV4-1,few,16,CASSQDPDRTGGGYTF,TGCGCCAGCAGCCAAGATCCGGACAGGACGGGGGGTGGCTACACCTTC
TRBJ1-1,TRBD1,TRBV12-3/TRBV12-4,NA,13,CASTRTGNTEAFF,TGTGCCAGCACCCGGACAGGGAATACTGAAGCTTTCTTT
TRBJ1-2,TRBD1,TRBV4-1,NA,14,CASSQEGTGYGYTF,TGCGCCAGCAGCCAAGAAGGGACAGGGTATGGCTACACCTTC
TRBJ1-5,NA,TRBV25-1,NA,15,CASSPSTVRDQPQHF,TGTGCCAGCAGCCCTTCGACAGTGAGGGATCAGCCCCAGCATTTT
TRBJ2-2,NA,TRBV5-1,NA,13,CASSQQGPGELFF,TGCGCCAGCAGCCAGCAGGGCCCCGGGGAGCTGTTTTTT
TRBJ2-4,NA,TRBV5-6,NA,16,CASSPTELLAKNIQYF,TGTGCCAGCAGCCCGACAGAACTACTAGCCAAAAACATTCAGTACTTC
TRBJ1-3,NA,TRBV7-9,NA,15,CASSLAYSSGNTIYF,TGTGCCAGCAGCTTAGCTTACAGTTCTGGAAACACCATATATTTT
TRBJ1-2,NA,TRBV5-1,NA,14,CASSRDHPRDGYTF,TGCGCCAGCAGCCGAGACCATCCTCGGGATGGCTACACCTTC
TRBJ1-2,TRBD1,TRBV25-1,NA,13,CASSFDRAGGYTF,TGTGCCAGCAGCTTCGACAGGGCTGGCGGCTACACCTTC
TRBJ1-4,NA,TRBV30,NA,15,CAWSITESSNEKLFF,TGTGCCTGGAGTATAACAGAATCTTCTAATGAAAAACTGTTTTTT
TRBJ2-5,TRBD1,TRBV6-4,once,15,CASSPDRGPLETQYF,TGTGCCAGCAGTCCCGACAGGGGGCCCCTGGAGACCCAGTACTTC
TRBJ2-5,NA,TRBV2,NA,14,CASSEAGVGETQYF,TGTGCCAGCAGTGAAGCAGGGGTAGGGGAGACCCAGTACTTC
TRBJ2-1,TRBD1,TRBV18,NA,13,CASSPDRVDEQFF,TGTGCCAGCTCACCGGACAGGGTCGATGAGCAGTTCTTC
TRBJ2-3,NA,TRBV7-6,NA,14,CASSLSGGAHTQYF,TGTGCCAGCAGTCTCTCAGGGGGGGCTCATACGCAGTATTTT
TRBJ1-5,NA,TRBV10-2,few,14,CASSTFDSNQPQHF,TGCGCCAGCAGTACCTTCGACAGCAATCAGCCCCAGCATTTT
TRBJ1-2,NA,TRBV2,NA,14,CASRITGYDYGYTF,TGTGCCAGCAGGATCACAGGGTACGACTATGGCTACACCTTC
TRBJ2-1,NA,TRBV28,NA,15,CASSLGRGSRDEQFF,TGTGCCAGCAGTTTAGGGCGGGGAAGTAGGGATGAGCAGTTCTTC
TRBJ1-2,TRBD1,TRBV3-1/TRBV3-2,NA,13,CASSQTGGDGYTF,TGTGCCAGCAGCCAGACAGGGGGCGATGGCTACACCTTC
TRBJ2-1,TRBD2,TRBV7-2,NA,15,CASSLGLAGGNEQFF,TGTGCCAGCAGCTTAGGACTAGCGGGGGGCAATGAGCAGTTCTTC
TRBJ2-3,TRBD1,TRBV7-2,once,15,CASSPDRGQTDTQYF,TGTGCCAGCAGCCCGGACAGGGGCCAAACAGATACGCAGTATTTT
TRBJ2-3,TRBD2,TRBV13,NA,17,CASSYGTSGGLTDTQYF,TGTGCCAGCAGCTACGGCACTAGCGGGGGACTCACGGATACGCAGTATTTT
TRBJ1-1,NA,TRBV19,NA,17,CASSIDPTGWVNTEAFF,TGTGCCAGTAGTATAGACCCTACAGGCTGGGTGAACACTGAAGCTTTCTTT
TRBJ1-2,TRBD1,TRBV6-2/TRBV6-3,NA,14,CASSFLDRSHGYTF,TGTGCCAGCAGTTTCCTGGACAGGAGCCATGGCTACACCTTC